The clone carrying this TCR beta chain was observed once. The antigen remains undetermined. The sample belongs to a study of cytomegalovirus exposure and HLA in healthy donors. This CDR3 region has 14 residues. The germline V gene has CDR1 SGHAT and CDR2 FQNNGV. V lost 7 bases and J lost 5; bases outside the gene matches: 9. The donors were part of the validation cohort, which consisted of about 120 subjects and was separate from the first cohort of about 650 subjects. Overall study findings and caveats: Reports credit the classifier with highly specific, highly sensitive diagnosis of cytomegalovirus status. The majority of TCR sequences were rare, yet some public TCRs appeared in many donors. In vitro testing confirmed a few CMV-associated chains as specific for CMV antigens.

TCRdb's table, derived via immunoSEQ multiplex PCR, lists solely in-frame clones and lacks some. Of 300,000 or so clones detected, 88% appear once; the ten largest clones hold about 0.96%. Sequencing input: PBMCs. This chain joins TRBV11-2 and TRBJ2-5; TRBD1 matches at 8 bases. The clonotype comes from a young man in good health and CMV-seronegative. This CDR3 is CASTLGRGRETQYF. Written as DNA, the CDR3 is TGTGCCAGCACCCTCGGCAGGGGGCGTGAGACCCAGTACTTC.